One and the same sample provided the 27 T cell receptor beta chains below, sequenced in a study of blood T cell repertoires in COVID-19 (dated by TCRdb to between 2020 and 2021). The library was built by means of the immunoSEQ multiplex PCR assay. The table comes from immuneACCESS by way of TCRdb, which keeps in-frame sequences with V and J called. Part of the clones is missing from these tables; in studies checked, under half for an unresolved V gene and the rest for unknown reasons. In all, the sample holds approximately 72,000 clones, and 65% to 90% of those were seen once. The ten most abundant clones make up roughly 23% of the sample. Sequences were obtained from peripheral blood. Receptors originate from a middle-aged man with acute or convalescent COVID-19.

The chain links TRBV6-5 to TRBJ1-2; D possibly corresponds to TRBD1 (6 bases). Germline CDR1 and CDR2: MNHEY and SVGAGI. Trimming left V 6 bases short and J 6 bases short, with 20 bases between. This CDR3 spans 15 amino acids. The CDR3 is CASSSYRDTADGYTF. The CDR3 DNA reads as TGTGCCAGCAGCTCCTACCGGGACACTGCGGATGGCTACACCTTC.

The chain employs TRBV6-6 and TRBJ2-5; tentative D call: TRBD1 (5 bases). CDR1 and CDR2 (germline): MNHNY, SVGAGI (reference sequence). The CDR3 length is 12 residues. The V and J ends lost 5 bases and 2 bases respectively, with 6 bases between them. Here the CDR3 reads CASSPGQETQYF. The CDR3 DNA reads TGTGCCAGCAGTCCAGGGCAAGAGACCCAGTACTTC.

The chain employs TRBV5-4 and TRBJ1-2; maybe TRBD1 (5 bases). CDR1 is SGHNT and CDR2 is YYREEE in the germline V gene (reference sequence). V was trimmed by 4 bases and J by 5 bases, leaving 27 bases between them. The CDR3 sequence is 18 residues long. The chain's CDR3 is CASSQFFSSGGKGYGYTF. CDR3 coding DNA: TGTGCCAGCAGCCAATTCTTCTCTAGCGGGGGAAAAGGTTATGGCTACACCTTC.

This rearrangement joins TRBV3-1 (or the pseudogene TRBV3-2) to TRBJ2-1; D uncertain. From germline, CDR1 is LGHDT and CDR2 YNNKEL (reference sequence). The CDR3 extends over 15 amino acids. V lost 0 bases and J lost 6, with 12 bases in between. The CDR3 loop is CASSQDLMESNEQFF. The CDR3 DNA follows: TGTGCCAGCAGCCAAGATTTGATGGAGAGCAATGAGCAGTTCTTC.

J is TRBJ2-3 and V is TRBV7-2; 9 bases align to TRBD2. Losses at the gene ends were 5 bases for V and 7 bases for J; bases not matched to a gene: 13. The V gene's germline CDR1 is SGHTA and CDR2 FQGNSA. The CDR3 loop spans 16 amino acids. The CDR3 protein is CASSPIAGGLGNTQYF. The CDR3, as DNA: TGTGCCAGCAGCCCCATTGCGGGGGGGCTCGGGAATACGCAGTATTTT.

V usage is TRBV10-2 and J usage is TRBJ2-5; 9 bases are shared with TRBD2. CDR3 size: 15 residues. V lost 2 bases to trimming and J lost 5 bases; unmatched junction nucleotides: 6. From germline, CDR1 is WSHSY and CDR2 SAAADI. The CDR3 is CASSERRGGRETQYF. The DNA for the CDR3 is TGCGCCAGCAGTGAGAGGCGGGGGGGCCGGGAGACCCAGTACTTC.

V and J are TRBV19 and TRBJ1-2; a possible D gene is TRBD1 (6 bases). The CDR3 consists of 15 residues. The germline gives CDR1 LNHDA, CDR2 SQIVND (reference sequence). Trimming pared 4 bases from V and 0 bases from J, leaving 12 bases between. This chain's CDR3 is CASSTLGQTNYGYTF. As DNA, the CDR3 is TGTGCCAGTAGTACCCTCGGACAGACTAACTATGGCTACACCTTC. Using reference TRBV19 and TRBJ1-2 for the parts outside the CDR3, the full variable domain is DGGITQSPKYLFRKEGQNVTLSCEQNLNHDAMYWYRQDPGQGLRLIYYSQIVNDFQKGDIAEGYSVSREKKESFPLTVTSAQKNPTAFYLCASSTLGQTNYGYTFGSGTRLTVV.

The chain's CDR3 is CASSRAGGRGEQFF. CDR3 nucleotide sequence: TGTGCCAGCAGTAGGGCAGGGGGCAGGGGAGAGCAGTTCTTC. This chain uses TRBV25-1 with TRBJ2-1; 8 bases are a match to TRBD1. Germline V gene sequence: CDR1 MGHDK, CDR2 SYGVNS. Germline trimming cut 5 bases from V and 10 bases from J; bases unmatched to any gene: 10. This CDR3 is 14 amino acids long.

The chain is built from TRBV18 and TRBJ2-7, with D possibly matching TRBD1 (6 bases). This CDR3 spans 15 amino acids. Trimming removed 2 bases from V and 0 bases from J, with 11 bases in between. CDR1 is KGHSH, CDR2 LQKENI, per germline. The CDR3 sequence is CASSPNQGSSYEQYF. The CDR3 region has the DNA TGTGCCAGCTCACCAAACCAGGGGAGCTCCTACGAGCAGTACTTC.

The chain has TRBV3-1 (or the pseudogene TRBV3-2) and TRBJ1-2; TRBD1 is a possible D gene (5 bases). The CDR3 contains 14 residues. V lost 2 bases and J lost 8, with 15 bases in between. CDR1 and CDR2 from the germline V gene are LGHDT and YNNKEL (reference sequence). CDR3 DNA sequence: TGTGCCAGCAGCCAAAATCAGGGTACGGGCGGCTACACCTTC. This gives the protein CASSQNQGTGGYTF.

The chain employs TRBV9 and TRBJ2-3, with a possible D match to TRBD1 (5 bases). With 4 bases removed from V and 4 bases from J, the gap between germline ends came to 16 bases. CDR3 length: 15 amino acids. Germline CDR1 is SGDLS and CDR2 is YYNGEE. The DNA of the CDR3 is TGTGCCAGCAGCTCCAGGGTTAGAAACTCAGATACGCAGTATTTT. As protein: CASSSRVRNSDTQYF.

This rearrangement joins TRBV10-3 to TRBJ2-3, with TRBD1 matching 8 bases. From germline, CDR1 is ENHRY and CDR2 SYGVKD. This CDR3 has 14 amino acids. The V gene end was trimmed by 6 bases and the J gene end by 6 bases; junction bases not matched to a gene: 8. CDR3 protein: CAISVTGGTDTQYF. DNA for the CDR3: TGTGCCATCAGCGTTACAGGGGGTACGGATACGCAGTATTTT.

The rearrangement links TRBV10-1 to TRBJ2-3; TRBD1 might be the D (5 bases). This CDR3 comprises 15 residues. V shed 5 bases and J shed 0 bases, with 12 bases lying between them. The germline V gene has CDR1 WNHNN and CDR2 SYGVQD (reference sequence). The CDR3 DNA is TGCGCCAGCAGTCCAGGGATACCTAGCACAGATACGCAGTATTTT. The encoded protein is CASSPGIPSTDTQYF.

The chain links TRBV4-1 to TRBJ2-1; 9 nucleotides match TRBD2. The V gene end was trimmed by 3 bases and the J gene end by 8 bases; junction bases not matched to a gene: 11. Looked up from germline, CDR1 is MGHRA and CDR2 is YSYEKL. The CDR3 is 16 residues long. For the CDR3, the DNA is TGCGCCAGCAGCCAGCGGTGGCGGGGGGGCAGGGATGAGCAGTTCTTC. Amino acid sequence: CASSQRWRGGRDEQFF.

The chain employs TRBV4-1 and TRBJ1-3; D is unclear. Germline lookup yields CDR1 MGHRA and CDR2 YSYEKL. The CDR3 sequence is 15 residues long. The V and J ends lost 5 bases and 0 bases respectively, with 11 bases between them. The CDR3 region is CASSTTPSSGNTIYF. The CDR3 DNA reads TGCGCCAGCAGCACAACCCCTTCCTCTGGAAACACCATATATTTT.

The rearrangement links TRBV5-1 to TRBJ2-1, with 10 nucleotides matching TRBD2. In germline, CDR1 is SGHRS, CDR2 YFSETQ. CDR3 length: 17 residues. V shed 2 bases and J 9 bases; nucleotides not matched to a gene: 14. CDR3 in amino acids: CASSLAGNPSGGFEQFF. CDR3 in DNA: TGCGCCAGCAGCTTAGCCGGAAACCCTAGCGGGGGTTTTGAGCAGTTCTTC.

CDR3 in DNA: TGCGCCAGCAGTGAGTGGGACAGCGTTAACTATGGCTACACCTTC. Residues: CASSEWDSVNYGYTF. The chain is built from TRBV10-2 and TRBJ1-2, with 7 nucleotides matching TRBD1. The CDR3 runs to 15 residues. Losses at the gene ends were 1 base for V and 1 base for J; bases not matched to a gene: 3. In germline, CDR1 is WSHSY, CDR2 SAAADI.

CDR3 bases: TGTGCCAGCAGTCCCAGGGGCCGTGGATATGGAAACACCATATATTTT. Its protein product is CASSPRGRGYGNTIYF. The chain carries TRBV9 and TRBJ1-3; a weak D match, TRBD1 (6 bases). Trimming took 5 bases from V and 3 from J, leaving 18 bases between them. This CDR3 has 16 residues. The V gene's germline CDR1 is SGDLS and CDR2 YYNGEE.

This rearrangement joins TRBV9 to TRBJ2-3; 8 bases are a match to TRBD1. With 0 bases clipped from V and 4 bases from J, the junction kept 10 bases outside the gene matches. CDR3 length: 17 amino acids. The germline V gene has CDR1 SGDLS and CDR2 YYNGEE. CDR3 DNA: TGTGCCAGCAGCGTAGAAGACCCAGGGGGCGAAGCAGATACGCAGTATTTT. It specifies CASSVEDPGGEADTQYF.

The table lists this clone with a few counts. The J gene is TRBJ1-6, the V gene TRBV12-3 or TRBV12-4, with D maybe TRBD1 (5 bases). V dropped 2 bases and J dropped 9 bases, with 8 bases sitting between them. This CDR3 is 13 amino acids long. CDR3 region: CASSLKGRSPLHF. DNA for the CDR3: TGTGCCAGCAGTTTAAAGGGGCGTTCACCCCTCCACTTT.

The J gene is TRBJ2-1, the V gene TRBV2; D is ambiguous. The CDR3 runs to 13 residues. CDR1 SNHLY and CDR2 FYNNEI come from the germline V gene. Trimming took off 6 bases at V and 4 bases at J, with 10 bases between the two ends. CDR3 amino acids: CASRQSRYNEQFF. In DNA form, the CDR3 reads TGTGCCAGCAGACAATCTAGGTACAATGAGCAGTTCTTC.

This chain joins TRBV5-1 and TRBJ2-3; no firm D call. The germline V gene encodes CDR1 SGHRS and CDR2 YFSETQ. The germline V and J ends were trimmed by 4 bases and 4 bases, with 13 bases remaining between them. This CDR3 is 14 amino acids long. CDR3 protein: CASSNVIPADTQYF. CDR3 DNA sequence: TGCGCCAGCAGCAATGTTATTCCGGCAGATACGCAGTATTTT.

The rearrangement links TRBV7-3 to TRBJ2-2; D is possibly TRBD1 (6 bases). Trimming left V 2 bases short and J 4 bases short, with 8 bases between. This CDR3 comprises 14 residues. Germline values: CDR1 SGHTA, CDR2 FQGTGA. The CDR3, as DNA: TGTGCCAGCAGCTTATTAGGGGGCACCGGGGAGCTGTTTTTT. Its translation: CASSLLGGTGELFF.

CDR3 sequence: CASSFSGGEQFF. The CDR3 DNA is TGTGCCAGCAGCTTTTCGGGGGGGGAGCAGTTCTTC. The J gene is TRBJ2-1, the V gene TRBV11-3; 8 nucleotides match TRBD2. CDR3 length equals 12 residues. V dropped 3 bases and J dropped 10; count of bases not matched to a gene: 2. Germline V gene data show CDR1 as SGHNT and CDR2 as YENEEA.

The chain uses TRBV27 and TRBJ1-1; possibly TRBD1 for D (5 bases). The germline V gene encodes CDR1 MNHEY and CDR2 SMNVEV (reference sequence). The CDR3 runs 11 residues. With 4 bases removed from V and 6 bases from J, the gap between germline ends came to 6 bases. CDR3 DNA: TGTGCCAGCAGTTGGGGGGCTGAAGCTTTCTTT. This encodes CASSWGAEAFF.

This clone was detected only a few times. The chain combines TRBV11-2 with TRBJ2-7; 11 nucleotides agree with TRBD2. This CDR3 region has 15 residues. CDR1 and CDR2 (germline): SGHAT, FQNNGV. J lost 4 bases, V lost 3 bases, and 5 bases had no gene match. The CDR3 spells CASSFLAGGKYEQYV. The CDR3 region has the DNA TGTGCCAGCAGCTTTCTAGCGGGGGGCAAATACGAGCAGTACGTC.

The chain combines TRBV5-1 with TRBJ1-1; D is undetermined. The CDR3 is 13 amino acids. Germline values: CDR1 SGHRS, CDR2 YFSETQ. Trimming left V 4 bases short and J 0 bases short, with 7 bases between. CDR3 sequence reads: CASSVQMNTEAFF. In DNA, the CDR3 is TGCGCCAGCAGCGTCCAAATGAACACTGAAGCTTTCTTT.